One TCR beta chain is described in this entry. Its matching antigen is unknown. It was genomic DNA that served as the template for profiling TCR beta VDJ and CDR3. MiXCR, applied by TCRdb to the reads, yields one record per CDR3 protein. Of around 400,000 distinct CDR3 sequences listed, roughly 68% are singletons. This sample stems from a study of CD8+CD57+ T cells in acquired aplastic anemia. Study-level background: Sorted cells (CD4+ and CD8+) yielded DNA amounts that averaged 3.2 ug.

Study-wide results and limits: Researchers report that twenty-nine CD8+ CDR3 sequences appeared in both patients and controls.

This CDR3 is 13 amino acids long. Germline values: CDR1 SNHLY, CDR2 FYNNEI. V lost 5 bases and J 2 bases, leaving 9 bases between the germline ends. The sequenced sample was sorted CD4+, CD8+, or CD8+CD57+ T cells (not recorded which) from PBMCs. The rearrangement uses TRBV2 and TRBJ1-2, with no clear D. The sequence came from a human donor in good health, serving as a control. This CDR3 reads CASSQDSNYGYTF. CDR3 in DNA: TGTGCCAGCAGTCAAGACTCAAACTATGGCTACACCTTC.